This T cell receptor beta chain was documented in a study of blood T cells in healthy people across ages. J was trimmed by 9 bases and V by 2 bases; bases with no gene match: 12. CDR1 and CDR2 (germline): DFQATT, SNEGSKA (reference sequence). The CDR3 sequence is 17 residues long. Roughly 10 milliliters was the volume of peripheral blood drawn from each donor. Next came a second PCR, run for roughly 6 to 11 cycles, which used a sample-barcoded 5' primer along with a J-beta primer mix. TCRdb redid the calling of the 5' RACE reads with MiXCR, one entry per CDR3 protein. The sample includes approximately 800,000 distinct CDR3 sequences, around a quarter of them seen just once. The same data also contributed to another study, on T cells of mothers and their children.

The rearrangement uses TRBV20-1 and TRBJ2-1, with 14 bases identical to TRBD2. The receptor comes from a boy under 18 in good health. Sequenced sample: blood. CDR3 DNA sequence: TGCAGTGCTAGACCCGGACTAGCGGGAGGTAGCCGGATTGAGCAGTTCTTC. This sequence encodes CSARPGLAGGSRIEQFF.